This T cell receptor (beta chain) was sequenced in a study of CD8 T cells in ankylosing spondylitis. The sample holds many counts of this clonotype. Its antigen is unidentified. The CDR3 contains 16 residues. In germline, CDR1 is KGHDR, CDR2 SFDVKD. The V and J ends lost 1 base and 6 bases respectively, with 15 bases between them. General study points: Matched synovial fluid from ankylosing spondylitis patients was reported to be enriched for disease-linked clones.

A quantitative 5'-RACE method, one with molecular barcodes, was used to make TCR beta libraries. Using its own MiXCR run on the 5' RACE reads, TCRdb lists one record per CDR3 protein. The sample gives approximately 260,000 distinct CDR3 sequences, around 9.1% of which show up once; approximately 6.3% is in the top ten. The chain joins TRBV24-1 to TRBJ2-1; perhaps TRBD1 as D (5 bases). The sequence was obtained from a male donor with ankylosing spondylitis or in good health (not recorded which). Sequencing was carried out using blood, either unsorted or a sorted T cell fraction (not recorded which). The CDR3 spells CATSDLKRGNVNEQFF. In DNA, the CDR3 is TGTGCCACCAGTGATTTAAAAAGGGGTAACGTCAATGAGCAGTTCTTC.